This record looks at one T cell receptor beta chain sequence and its context. Antigen: not known. The PCR used 60 Vbeta and 13 Jbeta primers. Libraries were prepared by immunoSEQ multiplex PCR; TCRdb keeps only in-frame clonotypes and omits some of them. The table includes approximately 180,000 clones, roughly 84% detected once. The CDR3 is made up of 15 amino acids. V lost 6 bases to trimming and J lost 4 bases; unmatched junction nucleotides: 8. The germline V gene encodes CDR1 SGDLS and CDR2 YYNGEE. The sample originates from a study of cytomegalovirus exposure and HLA in healthy donors. Study-wide findings and caveats: Diagnosis of cytomegalovirus status made by the classifier reportedly showed high specificity and sensitivity. For most TCR beta V segments, an earlier analysis put the productive rate at about 90% or about 30% of the time. Common viral pathogens (according to a later analysis) appeared linked to several of the most significant clusters. As a later analysis showed, a missense DCLRE1C variant was linked to trimming of TCR beta V- and J-genes.

This TCR was recovered from a girl less than two years old in good health and CMV-seronegative. The specimen sequenced was PBMCs. The rearrangement joins TRBV9 to TRBJ1-3; 9 bases line up with TRBD1. The CDR3 nucleotides read TGTGCCAGCACTCAACAGGGGGCCCCAGGAAACACCATATATTTT. This encodes CASTQQGAPGNTIYF.